This T cell receptor beta chain is from a study of shared clonotypes between healthy human individuals. In the study overall: Each donor's CD8 memory used one plate, CD8 naive two, each CD4 subset three.

This CDR3 region has 12 residues. The germline V gene encodes CDR1 SGHDN and CDR2 FVKESK. Trimming removed 1 base at V and 8 bases at J, with 6 bases between. CD8 cells classed as naive were CD45RO-negative and positively selected for CCR7, excluding terminally differentiated effector memory CD45RA+ cells. Profiling relied on immunoSEQ multiplex PCR, and the TCRdb table lists in-frame clones only, not all of them. The table lists a few million clones, roughly 93% of them singletons. The sequenced sample was naive CD8+ T cells from PBMCs. The rearrangement joins TRBV14 to TRBJ2-1, with D perhaps assigned TRBD1 or TRBD2 (5 bases each). The TCR sequence derives from a man between 18 and 35 years old in good health. Some clones in this sample may be carry-over from other donors' samples. The CDR3: CASSQVGDEQFF. In nucleotides, the CDR3 is TGTGCCAGCAGCCAAGTGGGGGATGAGCAGTTCTTC.